This TCR beta chain comes out of a study of T cells in Graves' hyperthyroidism and ophthalmopathy. Study-wide results and limits: The model made its ophthalmopathy prediction, and onset followed a median around 6.9 months later.

Researchers took RNA transcripts and amplified the TCR beta CDR3 regions from them. The TCR CDR3 first-round RT-PCR relied on the HTBI primer set. In TCRdb, the multiplex PCR reads were re-called with MiXCR into one record per CDR3 protein. The sample has 660,000 or so distinct CDR3 sequences, around 20% seen once. Each person with ophthalmopathy scored at least 3 on the Clinical Activity Score, reached NOSPECS grade 4 or higher, and had been ill under 3 months. The authors took PBMCs from 10 ml fresh peripheral blood. In this sample, this clonotype turned up many times. The antigen is not known. The junction had 8 bases not matched to a gene; V was cut back by 3 bases and J by 4 bases. CDR1 is MDHEN and CDR2 is SYDVKM in the germline V gene. The CDR3 is made up of 17 amino acids.

The material sequenced was blood. The sequence came from a man aged 25-45 years with Graves' ophthalmopathy. V usage is TRBV28 and J usage is TRBJ2-2; 10 nucleotides line up with TRBD2. The DNA for the CDR3 is TGTGCCAGCAGTTTCCCTAGCGGGAGTTCCGCCACCGGGGAGCTGTTTTTT. This sequence encodes CASSFPSGSSATGELFF.